This T cell receptor beta chain derives from a study of regulatory T cells in long-lasting Graves disease. Across the study: Graves' patients (newly diagnosed) had been on antithyroid drugs under 3 months. General study points: A greater number of public clonotypes (roughly 2,800) was shared by persistent patients than by new patients (about 960). Researchers examined only peripheral blood and not thyroid tissue.

V was trimmed by 3 bases and J by 4 bases, leaving 10 bases between them. This CDR3 has 14 amino acids. Per germline, CDR1 SGHNT and CDR2 YENEEA. The TCR beta library used iRepertoire HTBI primers with Arm-PCR amplification of CDR3. Each CDR3 protein gets one entry after TCRdb re-called the multiplex PCR reads with MiXCR. This sample has 350,000 to 450,000 distinct CDR3 sequences; about 15% occur once, and the top ten carry approximately 8%. Regarding time point: newly diagnosed GD, antithyroid drugs for less than 3 months. TCR sequences were obtained from RNA taken from PBMCs. At least ten counts were recorded for this clonotype. The antigen is unknown. This same sample was also taken into another study, of T cells in Graves' hyperthyroidism and ophthalmopathy. That study adds: Ophthalmopathy was distinguished from stable hyperthyroidism by 13 V-J signatures.

The TCR sequence derives from a woman between 40 and 50 years old with Graves disease. Source: peripheral blood mononuclear cells (PBMCs), taken at new diagnosis, from a patient treated with antithyroid drugs. The chain is built from TRBV11-3 and TRBJ2-1, with D perhaps matching TRBD1 or TRBD2 (5 bases each). CDR3 region: CASSFPGRYNEQFF. CDR3 nucleotides: TGTGCCAGCAGCTTCCCGGGGCGATACAATGAGCAGTTCTTC.